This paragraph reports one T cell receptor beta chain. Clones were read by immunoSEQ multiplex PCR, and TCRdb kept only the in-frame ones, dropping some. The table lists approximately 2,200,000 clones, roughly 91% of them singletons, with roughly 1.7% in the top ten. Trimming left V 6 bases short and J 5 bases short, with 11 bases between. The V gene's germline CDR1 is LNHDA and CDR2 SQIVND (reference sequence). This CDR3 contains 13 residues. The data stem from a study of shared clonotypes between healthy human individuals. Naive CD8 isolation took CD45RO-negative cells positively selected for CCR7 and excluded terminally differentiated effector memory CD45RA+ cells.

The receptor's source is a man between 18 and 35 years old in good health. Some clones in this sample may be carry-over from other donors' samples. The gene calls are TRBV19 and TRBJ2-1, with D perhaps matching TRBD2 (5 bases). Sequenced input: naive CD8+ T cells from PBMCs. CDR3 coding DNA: TGTGCCAGTAGCGTCTGGGAGAACAATGAGCAGTTCTTC. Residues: CASSVWENNEQFF. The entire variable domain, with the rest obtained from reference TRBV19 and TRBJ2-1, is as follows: DGGITQSPKYLFRKEGQNVTLSCEQNLNHDAMYWYRQDPGQGLRLIYYSQIVNDFQKGDIAEGYSVSREKKESFPLTVTSAQKNPTAFYLCASSVWENNEQFFGPGTRLTVL.